This passage covers 16 T cell receptor beta chains from one sample sequenced in a study of T cells in Graves' hyperthyroidism and ophthalmopathy. Amplified TCR beta CDR3 regions came from RNA transcripts. First-round RT-PCR targeting the TCR CDR3 was performed with the HTBI primer set. TCRdb re-called the multiplex PCR reads with MiXCR, one entry per CDR3 protein. The sample holds about 640,000 distinct CDR3 sequences, less than 25% seen once. The sequenced sample was blood. Source of these receptors: a man in his thirties or forties with Graves' ophthalmopathy.

This clonotype was detected many times. CDR3 bases: TGTGCCAGCAGTGACAGGAGGCTTAACACTGAAGCTTTCTTT. Protein sequence: CASSDRRLNTEAFF. The gene calls are TRBV28 and TRBJ1-1; D might be TRBD1 (6 bases). Trimming shortened V by 5 bases and J by 2 bases, and 12 bases separated the two germline ends. The CDR3 runs to 14 residues. Germline V gene lookup returns CDR1 MDHEN and CDR2 SYDVKM.

This rearrangement joins TRBV2 to TRBJ1-3; 7 nucleotides line up with TRBD1. The CDR3 extends over 16 amino acids. J was trimmed by 0 bases and V by 6 bases; bases with no gene match: 8. Germline assignment: CDR1 SNHLY and CDR2 FYNNEI. The CDR3 DNA is TGTGCCAGCAGGCGGGACAGTGACTTCTCTGGAAACACCATATATTTT. Protein: CASRRDSDFSGNTIYF.

This clonotype was observed a handful of times. The chain uses TRBV12-3 or TRBV12-4 and TRBJ2-7; D may be TRBD2 (6 bases). Trimming pared 5 bases from V and 5 bases from J, leaving 13 bases between. The CDR3 is 13 residues long. CDR3 protein: CASSTNLANEQYF. The CDR3 DNA sequence: TGTGCCAGCAGTACCAACCTAGCGAACGAGCAGTACTTC.

This clonotype was found once. This may stem from a read error, because a much larger clone lies one nucleotide away. CDR3 residues: CASSYSGGNEQYF. The CDR3 DNA reads TGTGCCAGCAGTTACTCGGGCGGCAACGAGCAGTACTTC. The gene calls are TRBV6-5 and TRBJ2-7, with no clear D. Germline lookup yields CDR1 MNHEY and CDR2 SVGAGI. This CDR3 region has 13 residues. Trimming shortened V by 0 bases and J by 5 bases, and 8 bases separated the two germline ends.

The chain employs TRBV20-1 and TRBJ2-1; 11 nucleotides match TRBD2. Germline CDR1 is DFQATT and CDR2 is SNEGSKA (reference sequence). With V trimmed by 1 base and J by 2 bases, 4 bases remained unmatched. The CDR3 consists of 16 residues. CDR3 nucleotide sequence: TGCAGTGCTAGAGCCCTTAGCGGGAGGGCCTACAATGAGCAGTTCTTC. It yields the protein CSARALSGRAYNEQFF.

The chain carries TRBV10-3 and TRBJ1-6; TRBD1 matches at 9 bases. Trimming cost V 11 bases and J 9 bases; bases outside gene matches: 5. Germline CDR1 is ENHRY and CDR2 is SYGVKD. The CDR3 is 12 residues long. CDR3 residues: CAVGTGTSPLHF. CDR3 sequence (DNA): TGTGCCGTCGGGACAGGGACTTCACCCCTCCACTTT.

Ten or more counts support this clonotype. V gene TRBV5-6 combines with J gene TRBJ2-3; D is perhaps TRBD2 (6 bases). Germline V gene data show CDR1 as SGHDT and CDR2 as YYEEEE. V was pared by 2 bases and J by 2 bases, with 12 bases between. The CDR3 runs to 15 residues. The CDR3 protein is CASSFTPRDTDTQYF. CDR3 DNA sequence: TGTGCCAGCAGCTTCACCCCGCGGGACACAGATACGCAGTATTTT. Combining the CDR3 with reference TRBV5-6 and TRBJ2-3 gives the whole variable domain DAGVTQSPTHLIKTRGQQVTLRCSPKSGHDTVSWYQQALGQGPQFIFQYYEEEERQRGNFPDRFSGHQFPNYSSELNVNALLLGDSALYLCASSFTPRDTDTQYFGPGTRLTVL.

This clonotype was seen more than once but under ten times. The CDR3 DNA follows: TGTGCCAGCAATGAAGGGGGGTTAAGTCAGCCCCAGCATTTT. This encodes CASNEGGLSQPQHF. The rearrangement uses TRBV28 and TRBJ1-5; the D gene is possibly TRBD1 (6 bases). V lost 7 bases and J lost 6, with 16 bases in between. From germline, CDR1 is MDHEN and CDR2 SYDVKM. This CDR3 is 14 amino acids long. The full variable domain, with the rest looked up from reference TRBV28 and TRBJ1-5, is DVKVTQSSRYLVKRTGEKVFLECVQDMDHENMFWYRQDPGLGLRLIYFSYDVKMKEKGDIPEGYSVSREKKERFSLILESASTNQTSMYLCASNEGGLSQPQHFGDGTRLSIL.

V and J are TRBV2 and TRBJ2-3; D possibly corresponds to TRBD2 (5 bases). From germline, CDR1 is SNHLY and CDR2 FYNNEI. The CDR3 totals 13 residues. Deletions cut 0 bases from V and 14 bases from J, with 15 bases between. The CDR3 here is CASSEARAAPGYF. CDR3 in DNA: TGTGCCAGCAGTGAAGCGCGGGCCGCCCCGGGGTATTTT.

This clonotype turned up a few times. V usage is TRBV11-2 and J usage is TRBJ1-6; D is uncertain. The V end lost 0 bases, the J end lost 4 bases, and 7 bases lay between the germline ends. CDR1 and CDR2 (germline): SGHAT, FQNNGV. This CDR3 comprises 15 residues. The CDR3 DNA reads TGTGCCAGCAGCTTAGAGTCAGATTATAATTCACCCCTCCACTTT. Translating it yields CASSLESDYNSPLHF.

Only a few counts were recorded for this clonotype. The genes are TRBV12-3 or TRBV12-4 and TRBJ2-5; no clear D gene. The V end was cut by 1 base, the J end by 0 bases, with 6 bases between. The CDR3 has 14 residues. This CDR3 reads CASSLGANQETQYF. The CDR3 DNA follows: TGTGCCAGCAGTTTAGGGGCCAACCAAGAGACCCAGTACTTC.

This clonotype appeared a few times. This chain connects TRBV27 to TRBJ2-2; D call uncertain. V gave up 2 bases and J gave up 1 base, with 14 bases separating them. Germline CDR1 reads MNHEY; CDR2 reads SMNVEV (reference sequence). The CDR3 loop spans 17 amino acids. The CDR3 is CASSLDERQWNTGELFF. CDR3 DNA sequence: TGTGCCAGCAGTTTAGATGAGAGACAATGGAACACCGGGGAGCTGTTTTTT.

As for this clonotype: A much larger clone sits a single nucleotide away, making a read error possible. This chain connects TRBV2 to TRBJ2-1, with D possibly matching TRBD1 (6 bases). From germline, CDR1 is SNHLY and CDR2 FYNNEI. This CDR3 is 13 amino acids long. CDR3 protein: CATPDSSYNERFF. CDR3 nucleotides: TGTGCCACCCCGGACAGCTCCTACAATGAGCGGTTCTTC.

This sequence joins TRBV5-6 and TRBJ2-5, with 11 bases aligning to TRBD2. V trimming: 2 bases; J trimming: 4 bases; junction bases outside the gene matches: 4. Germline CDR1 is SGHDT and CDR2 is YYEEEE. This CDR3 comprises 15 residues. For the CDR3, the DNA is TGTGCCAGCAGCTTTCTAGCGGGAGGAAGAGAGACCCAGTACTTC. Protein: CASSFLAGGRETQYF.

This clonotype was seen a few times. This rearrangement joins TRBV28 to TRBJ1-5, with unresolved D. Between the trimmed V and J ends, which lost 6 bases and 4 bases, there was a span of 16 bases. This CDR3 comprises 15 residues. Germline CDR1 is MDHEN and CDR2 is SYDVKM. CDR3 nucleotides: TGTGCCAGCAGCTTAGAGATAACCTCTAATCAGCCCCAGCATTTT. This encodes CASSLEITSNQPQHF. Full variable domain (outside the CDR3, taken from reference TRBV28 and TRBJ1-5): DVKVTQSSRYLVKRTGEKVFLECVQDMDHENMFWYRQDPGLGLRLIYFSYDVKMKEKGDIPEGYSVSREKKERFSLILESASTNQTSMYLCASSLEITSNQPQHFGDGTRLSIL.

A remark on this clonotype: Just one base apart from a much larger clone, this may be a read error. V and J are TRBV5-5 and TRBJ2-7; D unclear. CDR1 is SGHKS, CDR2 YYEKEE, per germline (reference sequence). The CDR3 is made up of 13 amino acids. CDR3 sequence reads: CASSFESSGEKYF. For the CDR3, the DNA is TGTGCCAGCAGCTTTGAATCCTCAGGCGAGAAGTACTTC. The full variable domain, with the rest looked up from reference TRBV5-5 and TRBJ2-7, is DAGVTQSPTHLIKTRGQQVTLRCSPISGHKSVSWYQQVLGQGPQFIFQYYEKEERGRGNFPDRFSARQFPNYSSELNVNALLLGDSALYLCASSFESSGEKYFGPGTRLTVT.